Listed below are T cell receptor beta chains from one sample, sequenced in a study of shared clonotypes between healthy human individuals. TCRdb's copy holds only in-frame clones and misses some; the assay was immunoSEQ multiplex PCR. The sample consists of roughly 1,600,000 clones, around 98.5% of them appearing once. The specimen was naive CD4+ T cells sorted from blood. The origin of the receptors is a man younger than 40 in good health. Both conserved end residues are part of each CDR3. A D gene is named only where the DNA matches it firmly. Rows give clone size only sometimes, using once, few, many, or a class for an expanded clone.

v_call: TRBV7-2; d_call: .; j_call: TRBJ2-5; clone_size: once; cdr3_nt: TGTGCCAGCAGCTTATTCAGGGGCCAAGAGACCCAGTACTTC; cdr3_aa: CASSLFRGQETQYF
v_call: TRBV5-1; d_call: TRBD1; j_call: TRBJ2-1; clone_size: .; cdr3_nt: TGCGCCAGCAGCAACGGGACAGGGGGGCCCCCCCACAATGAGCAGTTCTTC; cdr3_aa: CASSNGTGGPPHNEQFF
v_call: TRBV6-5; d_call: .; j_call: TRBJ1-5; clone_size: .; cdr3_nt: TGTGCCAGCAGTTACTCGAGTCTGGTCTTACAGCCCCAGCATTTT; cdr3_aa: CASSYSSLVLQPQHF
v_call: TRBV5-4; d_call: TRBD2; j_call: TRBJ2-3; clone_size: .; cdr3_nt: TGTGCCAGCAGCGATTCCCCGCGGGAGTGGACAGATACGCAGTATTTT; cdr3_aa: CASSDSPREWTDTQYF
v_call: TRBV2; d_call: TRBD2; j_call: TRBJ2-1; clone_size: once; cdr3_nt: TGTGCCAGCAGTGAGGTCCTAGCGGGTTACAATGAGCAGTTCTTC; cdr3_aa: CASSEVLAGYNEQFF
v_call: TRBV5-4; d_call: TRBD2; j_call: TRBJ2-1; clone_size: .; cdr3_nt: TGTGCCAGCAGCCGCTATACTAGCGGGAGTAAGTACAATGAGCAGTTCTTC; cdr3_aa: CASSRYTSGSKYNEQFF
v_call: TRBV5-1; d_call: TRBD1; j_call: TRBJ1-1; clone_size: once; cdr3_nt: TGCGCCAGCAGCGCATCGACAGGGGTCGACACTGAAGCTTTCTTT; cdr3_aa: CASSASTGVDTEAFF
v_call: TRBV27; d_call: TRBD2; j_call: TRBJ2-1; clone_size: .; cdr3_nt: TGTGCCAGCAGTTTAGGAGCGGGATTGGGCAATGAGCAGTTCTTC; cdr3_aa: CASSLGAGLGNEQFF
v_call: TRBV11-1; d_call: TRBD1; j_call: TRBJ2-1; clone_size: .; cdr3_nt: TGTGCCAGCAGCTTCGGGACAGATCACAATGAGCAGTTCTTC; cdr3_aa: CASSFGTDHNEQFF
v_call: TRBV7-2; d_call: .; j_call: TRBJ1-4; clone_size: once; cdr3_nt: TGTGCCAGCAGCTTAGCGGGTCTTGAAAAACTGTTTTTT; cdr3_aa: CASSLAGLEKLFF
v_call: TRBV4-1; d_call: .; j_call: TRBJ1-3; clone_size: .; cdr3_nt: TGCGCCAGCAGCGCCCGAGACCCCGTTTCTGGAAACACCATATATTTT; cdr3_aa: CASSARDPVSGNTIYF
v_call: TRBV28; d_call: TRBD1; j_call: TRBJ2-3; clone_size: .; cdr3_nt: TGTGCCAGCAGTCGACAGGGCCTCTCCACAGATACGCAGTATTTT; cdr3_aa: CASSRQGLSTDTQYF
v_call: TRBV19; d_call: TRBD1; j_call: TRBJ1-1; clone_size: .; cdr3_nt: TGTGCCAGTAGTATAGCCGGGACAGGGAACACTGAAGCTTTCTTT; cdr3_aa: CASSIAGTGNTEAFF
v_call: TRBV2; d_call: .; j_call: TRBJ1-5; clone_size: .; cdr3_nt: TGTGCCAGCAGTGTTACAACGGTACTGCCCCAGCATTTT; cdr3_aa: CASSVTTVLPQHF
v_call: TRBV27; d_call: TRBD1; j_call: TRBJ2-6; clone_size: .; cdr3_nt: TGTGCCAGCAGATTGGACAGGGGCCACTCTGGGGCCAACGTCCTGACTTTC; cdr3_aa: CASRLDRGHSGANVLTF
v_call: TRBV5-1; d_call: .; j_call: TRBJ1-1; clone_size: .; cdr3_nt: TGCGCCAGCAGCGGGGATTCGAGCCGAGCTTTCTTT; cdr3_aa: CASSGDSSRAFF
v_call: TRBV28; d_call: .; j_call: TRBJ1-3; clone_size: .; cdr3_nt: TGTGCCAGCAGTTTCCTTACCTCTGGAAACACCATATATTTT; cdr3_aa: CASSFLTSGNTIYF
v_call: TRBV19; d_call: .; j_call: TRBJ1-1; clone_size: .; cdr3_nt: TGTGCCAGTAGTATAGATGGGGGCAGCCATGGGACTGAAGCTTTCTTT; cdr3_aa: CASSIDGGSHGTEAFF
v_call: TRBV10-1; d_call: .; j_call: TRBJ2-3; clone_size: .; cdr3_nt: TGCGCCAGCAGCGAGTCGGCCCGCACAGATACGCAGTATTTT; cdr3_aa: CASSESARTDTQYF
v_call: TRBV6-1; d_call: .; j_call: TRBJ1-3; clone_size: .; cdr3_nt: TGTGCCAGCACCACACCCGGAAACACCATATATTTT; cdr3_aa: CASTTPGNTIYF
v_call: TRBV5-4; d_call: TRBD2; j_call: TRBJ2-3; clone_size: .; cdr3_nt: TGTGCCAGCAGCTTGAGGCGGGAGGGCCCCACAGATACGCAGTATTTT; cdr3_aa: CASSLRREGPTDTQYF
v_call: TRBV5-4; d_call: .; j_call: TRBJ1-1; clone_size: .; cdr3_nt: TGTGCCAGCAGCTTGGGGGACCTTATGAACACTGAAGCTTTCTTT; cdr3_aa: CASSLGDLMNTEAFF
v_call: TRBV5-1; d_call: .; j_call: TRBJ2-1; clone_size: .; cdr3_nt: TGCGCCAGCAGCCTAGGGGGGCCTAGCTCCTACAATGAGCAGTTCTTC; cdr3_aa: CASSLGGPSSYNEQFF
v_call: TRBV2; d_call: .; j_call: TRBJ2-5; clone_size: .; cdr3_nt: TGTGCCAGCCGCTCGAGTAGGATCCAAGAGACCCAGTACTTC; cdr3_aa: CASRSSRIQETQYF
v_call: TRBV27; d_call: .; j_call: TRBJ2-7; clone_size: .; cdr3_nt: TGTGCCAGCAGTTTTACCATCTCCTACGAGCAGTACTTC; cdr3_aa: CASSFTISYEQYF
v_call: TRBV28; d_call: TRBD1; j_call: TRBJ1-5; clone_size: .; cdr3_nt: TGTGCCAGCAGTCCGCAACAGGGGGGACATCAGCCCCAGCATTTT; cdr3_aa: CASSPQQGGHQPQHF
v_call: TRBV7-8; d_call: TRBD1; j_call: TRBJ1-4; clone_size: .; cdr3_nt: TGTGCCAGCAGCTTAGCGAAGGGACAGGGGGCACGCGTTGAAAAACTGTTTTTT; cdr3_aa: CASSLAKGQGARVEKLFF
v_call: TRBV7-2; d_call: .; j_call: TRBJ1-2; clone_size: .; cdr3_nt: TGTGCCAGCAGCTTATCATTCCCGCCCCTCTATGGCTACACCTTC; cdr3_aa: CASSLSFPPLYGYTF
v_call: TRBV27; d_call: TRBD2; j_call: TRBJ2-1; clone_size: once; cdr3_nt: TGTGCCAGCAGTTTATTTTCAAGGACTAGCGGGAGGGTATCCTACAATGAGCAGTTCTTC; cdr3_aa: CASSLFSRTSGRVSYNEQFF
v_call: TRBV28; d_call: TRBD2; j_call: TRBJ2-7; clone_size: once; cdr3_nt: TGTGCCAGCAGGACTAGCGGCCGCTCCTACGAGCAGTACTTC; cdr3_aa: CASRTSGRSYEQYF
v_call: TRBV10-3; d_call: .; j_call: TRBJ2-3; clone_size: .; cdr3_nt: TGTGCCATCAGTGATATCCAGGGTAGCACAGATACGCAGTATTTT; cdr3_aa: CAISDIQGSTDTQYF
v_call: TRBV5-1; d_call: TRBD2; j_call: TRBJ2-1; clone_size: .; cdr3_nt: TGCGCCAGCAGCTTCCCTAGCGGGAGGGCAAGCTCCTACAATGAGCAGTTCTTC; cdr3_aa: CASSFPSGRASSYNEQFF
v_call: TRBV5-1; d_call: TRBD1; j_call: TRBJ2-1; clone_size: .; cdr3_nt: TGCGCCAGCAGCTTGGTGGACAGGGAGTACAATGAGCAGTTCTTC; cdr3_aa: CASSLVDREYNEQFF
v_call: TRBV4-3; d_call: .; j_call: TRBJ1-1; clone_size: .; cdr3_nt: TGCGCCAGCAGCCAATTCAGCCCTTACACTGAAGCTTTCTTT; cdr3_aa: CASSQFSPYTEAFF
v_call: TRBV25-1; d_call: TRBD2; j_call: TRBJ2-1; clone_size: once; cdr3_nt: TGTGCCAGCATAGGGGAGGGAGGCTACAATGAGCAGTTCTTC; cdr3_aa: CASIGEGGYNEQFF
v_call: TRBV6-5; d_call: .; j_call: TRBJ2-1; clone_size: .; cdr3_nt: TGTGCCAGCAAAGAGAGTGGGAGTTGGGAGCAGTTCTTC; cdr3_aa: CASKESGSWEQFF
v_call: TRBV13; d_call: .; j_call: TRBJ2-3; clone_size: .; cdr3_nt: TGTGCCAGCAGCATCGGTTTCGCAGATACGCAGTATTTT; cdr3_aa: CASSIGFADTQYF
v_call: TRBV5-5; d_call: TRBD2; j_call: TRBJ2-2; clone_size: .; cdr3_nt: TGTGCCAGCAGCTGGGGACTAGCGGGAGGGCCGACCACCGGGGAGCTGTTTTTT; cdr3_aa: CASSWGLAGGPTTGELFF
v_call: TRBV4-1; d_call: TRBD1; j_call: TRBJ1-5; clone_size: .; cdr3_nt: TGCGCCAGCAGCAGACAGGGGGATGGTGAGCCCCAGCATTTT; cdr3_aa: CASSRQGDGEPQHF
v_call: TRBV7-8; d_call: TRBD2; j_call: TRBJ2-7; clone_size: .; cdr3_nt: TGTGCCAGCAGCTTGAGCGGGAGCTCCTACGAGCAGTACTTC; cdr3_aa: CASSLSGSSYEQYF
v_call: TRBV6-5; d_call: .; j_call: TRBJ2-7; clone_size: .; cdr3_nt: TGTGCCAGCAAAGAGGGTTCGGACTACGAGCAGTACTTC; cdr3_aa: CASKEGSDYEQYF
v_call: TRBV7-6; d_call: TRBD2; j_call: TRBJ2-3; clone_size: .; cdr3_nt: TGTGCCAGCAGCTTAGGTGCGGGAGGGCCGACAGATACGCAGTATTTT; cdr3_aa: CASSLGAGGPTDTQYF
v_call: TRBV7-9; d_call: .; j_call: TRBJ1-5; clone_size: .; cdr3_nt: TGTGCCAGCAGCTTAGTTGACCAGAATCAGCCCCAGCATTTT; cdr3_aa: CASSLVDQNQPQHF
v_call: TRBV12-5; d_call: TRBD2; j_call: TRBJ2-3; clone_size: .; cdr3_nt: TGTGCTAGTGGTTTAGGACTAGCGGGAGGGCTTTTGACAGATACGCAGTATTTT; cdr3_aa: CASGLGLAGGLLTDTQYF
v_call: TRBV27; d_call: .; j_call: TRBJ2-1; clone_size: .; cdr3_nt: TGTGCCAGCAGTTCTCGGACATACTACAATGAGCAGTTCTTC; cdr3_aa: CASSSRTYYNEQFF
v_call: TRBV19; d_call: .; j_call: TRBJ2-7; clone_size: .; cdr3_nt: TGTGCCAGTAGTATTTCGGGGGTAGCCTCCTACGAGCAGTACTTC; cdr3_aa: CASSISGVASYEQYF
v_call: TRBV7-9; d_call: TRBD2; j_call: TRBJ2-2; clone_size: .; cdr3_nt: TGTGCCAGCAGCTTACGAAGACTAGCGGGAGGTTGGACCGGGGAGCTGTTTTTT; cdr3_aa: CASSLRRLAGGWTGELFF
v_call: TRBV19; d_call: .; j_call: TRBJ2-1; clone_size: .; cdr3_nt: TGTGCCAGTAGTATAATTCGTCACAATGAGCAGTTCTTC; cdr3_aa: CASSIIRHNEQFF
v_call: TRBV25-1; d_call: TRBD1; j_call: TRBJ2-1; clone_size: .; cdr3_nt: TGTGCCAGCAGTGACCCCCGACAGGGGGGAACCTACAATGAGCAGTTCTTC; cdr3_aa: CASSDPRQGGTYNEQFF
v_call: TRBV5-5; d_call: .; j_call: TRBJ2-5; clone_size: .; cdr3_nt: TGTGCCAGCAGCATACCCTTCAGAGGAGAAGAGACCCAGTACTTC; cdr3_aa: CASSIPFRGEETQYF
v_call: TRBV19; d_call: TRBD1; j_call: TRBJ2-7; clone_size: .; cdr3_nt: TGTGCCAGTAGTACAGGGACAGTCCCCTACGAGCAGTACTTC; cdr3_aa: CASSTGTVPYEQYF
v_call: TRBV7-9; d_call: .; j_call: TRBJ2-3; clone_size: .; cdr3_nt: TGTGCCAGCAGCTTATCGGTCGAGCGCACAGATACGCAGTATTTT; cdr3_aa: CASSLSVERTDTQYF
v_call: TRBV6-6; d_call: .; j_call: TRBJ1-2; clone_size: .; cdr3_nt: TGTGCCAGCAGTCCTTTGACGGCGGGTGGTTATGGCTACACCTTC; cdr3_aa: CASSPLTAGGYGYTF
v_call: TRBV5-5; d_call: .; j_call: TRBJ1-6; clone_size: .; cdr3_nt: TGTGCCAGCAGCTTGACAGGCATCCTAAATTCACCCCTCCACTTT; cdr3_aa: CASSLTGILNSPLHF
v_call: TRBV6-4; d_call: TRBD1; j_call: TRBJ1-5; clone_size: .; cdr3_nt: TGTGCCAACGACAGGGGACAGCAGCCCCAGCATTTT; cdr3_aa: CANDRGQQPQHF
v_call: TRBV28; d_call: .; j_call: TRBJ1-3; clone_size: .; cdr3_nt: TGTGCCAGCACCATGGACACTTCTGGAAACACCATATATTTT; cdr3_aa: CASTMDTSGNTIYF
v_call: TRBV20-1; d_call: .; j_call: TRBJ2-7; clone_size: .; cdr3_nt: TGCAGTGCTACCAATCCCTACGAGCAGTACTTC; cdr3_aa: CSATNPYEQYF
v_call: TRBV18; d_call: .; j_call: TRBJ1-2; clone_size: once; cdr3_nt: TGTGCCAGCTCAACCGTGGGGAACTATGGCTACACCTTC; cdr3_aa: CASSTVGNYGYTF
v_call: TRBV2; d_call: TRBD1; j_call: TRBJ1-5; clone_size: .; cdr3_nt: TGTGCCAGCACTCTGGACAGGGAACAGCCCCAGCATTTT; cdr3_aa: CASTLDREQPQHF
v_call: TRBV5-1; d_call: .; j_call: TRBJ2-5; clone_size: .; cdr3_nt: TGCGCCAGCAGCTTGGGGCAGGGTGGCCTAGAAGTCCAGTACTTC; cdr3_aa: CASSLGQGGLEVQYF